Below are 8 T cell receptor beta chains sequenced from a single sample in a study of human T cells and chemical hapten exposure. TCRdb re-derived calls from the RACE reads in MiXCR, one entry per CDR3 protein. Here the sample spans roughly 250,000 distinct CDR3 sequences, about 9.4% being singletons. The time point is: pre-sensitization, week 0. Treatment defined: therapeutic diphenylcyclopropenone sensitization with weekly scalp DPC. This sample comprised whole blood, obtained in connection with sensitization to the hapten diphenylcyclopropenone (DPC). The origin of the receptors is a middle-aged woman with alopecia areata. Some clones in this sample may be carry-over from other donors' samples.

In this sample, this clonotype turned up a few times. V gene TRBV24-1 combines with J gene TRBJ2-2; no firm D call. The CDR3 length is 17 residues. Germline V gene lookup returns CDR1 KGHDR and CDR2 SFDVKD. V lost 4 bases to trimming and J lost 0 bases, with 14 bases between them. CDR3 sequence (DNA): TGTGCCACCAGTGACAAGCCGACACTTACGAACACCGGGGAGCTGTTTTTT. Translating it yields CATSDKPTLTNTGELFF.

A few counts support this clonotype. CDR3: CASSLGPGRRTSGRSGEQFF. The CDR3 DNA is TGTGCCAGCAGTTTAGGCCCTGGGAGACGAACTAGCGGGAGATCTGGGGAGCAGTTCTTC. V and J are TRBV28 and TRBJ2-1; 11 bases align to TRBD2. V lost 2 bases to trimming and J lost 10 bases; unmatched junction nucleotides: 22. In germline, CDR1 is MDHEN, CDR2 SYDVKM. The CDR3 runs to 20 residues.

The chain couples TRBV28 to TRBJ2-1; no clear D gene. Germline V CDR1 and CDR2: MDHEN, SYDVKM. The CDR3 extends over 12 amino acids. V lost 2 bases and J lost 14, with 13 bases in between. CDR3 nucleotides: TGTGCCAGCAGTTTAAACGGCCCGTTGGAGTTCTTC. Protein: CASSLNGPLEFF. Filled out from reference TRBV28 and TRBJ2-1, the complete variable domain reads DVKVTQSSRYLVKRTGEKVFLECVQDMDHENMFWYRQDPGLGLRLIYFSYDVKMKEKGDIPEGYSVSREKKERFSLILESASTNQTSMYLCASSLNGPLEFFGPGTRLTVL.

This clonotype was picked up a small number of times. CDR3 sequence: CASSLNPGPKNIQYF. DNA for the CDR3: TGTGCCAGCAGCTTAAACCCAGGGCCCAAAAACATTCAGTACTTC. This sequence joins TRBV7-2 and TRBJ2-4; a weak D match, TRBD1 (5 bases). The germline V gene has CDR1 SGHTA and CDR2 FQGNSA. This CDR3 comprises 15 residues. V lost 2 bases to trimming and J lost 2 bases, with 10 bases between them.

This clonotype appeared a few times. This sequence joins TRBV7-6 and TRBJ2-7; 8 nucleotides line up with TRBD1. The trim removed 4 bases at V and 5 bases at J, leaving 7 bases unmatched. Looked up from germline, CDR1 is SGHVS and CDR2 is FNYEAQ. This CDR3 is built from 14 residues. CDR3 residues: CASSSRTGLDEQYF. The CDR3 bases are TGTGCCAGCAGCTCACGGACAGGGCTCGACGAGCAGTACTTC.

J is TRBJ1-4 and V is TRBV4-2; TRBD1 matches 7 bases. The junction had 4 bases not matched to a gene; V was cut back by 1 base and J by 8 bases. The CDR3 totals 14 residues. CDR1 LGHNA and CDR2 YNFKEQ come from the germline V gene. CDR3 sequence reads: CASSQGQGNEKLFF. DNA of the CDR3: TGTGCCAGCAGCCAAGGACAGGGTAACGAAAAACTGTTTTTT.

This clonotype was observed a single time. A much larger clone sits a single nucleotide away, making a read error possible. The chain's CDR3 is CAITLEPGETQYF. CDR3 DNA: TGTGCCATAACCCTCGAGCCCGGAGAGACCCAGTACTTC. The V gene is TRBV10-3, the J gene TRBJ2-5; no definite D call. The CDR3 sequence is 13 residues long. V lost 9 bases, J lost 4 bases, and 15 bases lay in between. From germline, CDR1 is ENHRY and CDR2 SYGVKD.

V is TRBV27 and J is TRBJ2-7, with 8 nucleotides matching TRBD1. Losses at the gene ends were 6 bases for V and 0 bases for J; bases not matched to a gene: 7. Per the germline V gene, CDR1 is MNHEY and CDR2 is SMNVEV (reference sequence). The CDR3 has 15 amino acids. CDR3 sequence (DNA): TGTGCCAGCAGCAGAGGGGGACAGGTCTCCTACGAGCAGTACTTC. Its translation is CASSRGGQVSYEQYF.